Listed below are T cell receptor beta chains from one sample, sequenced in a study of technical replicates of blood from a few donors. Clones were read by immunoSEQ multiplex PCR, and TCRdb kept only the in-frame ones, dropping some. The sample holds about 66,000 clones, more than 75% seen once. The sequenced sample was PBMCs. The receptors were gathered from a human donor in good health. Some clones in this sample may be carry-over from other donors' samples. CDR3s include the opening cysteine and the closing phenylalanine or tryptophan. The D gene is left open where the match is weak. Clone size, where shown, is once, few, many, or a class for clones that have expanded.

j_call: TRBJ2-7
d_call: TRBD1
v_call: TRBV7-9
clone_size: NA
cdr3_nt: TGTGCCAGCAGCCCTACCGGGACAGGGGAGGACGAGCAGTACTTC
cdr3_aa: CASSPTGTGEDEQYF

j_call: TRBJ1-4
d_call: NA
v_call: TRBV19
clone_size: NA
cdr3_nt: TGTGCCAGTAGTATATCAGCAACTAATGAAAAACTGTTTTTT
cdr3_aa: CASSISATNEKLFF

j_call: TRBJ1-5
d_call: NA
v_call: TRBV5-4
clone_size: few
cdr3_nt: TGTGCCAGCAGTTCTGGCCCTCTACGGGATCAGCCCCAGCATTTT
cdr3_aa: CASSSGPLRDQPQHF

j_call: TRBJ2-7
d_call: NA
v_call: TRBV5-1
clone_size: NA
cdr3_nt: TGCGCCAGCAGCTTAACAGGGGGAGGGAGCTACGAGCAGTACTTC
cdr3_aa: CASSLTGGGSYEQYF

j_call: TRBJ2-2
d_call: TRBD1
v_call: TRBV4-1
clone_size: NA
cdr3_nt: TGCGCCAGCAGCCCTCGGGCAGGGGGCCCTCCGGGTTTCACCGGGGAGCTGTTTTTT
cdr3_aa: CASSPRAGGPPGFTGELFF

j_call: TRBJ2-3
d_call: TRBD2
v_call: TRBV11-3
clone_size: NA
cdr3_nt: TGTGCCAGCAGCAAACTAGCGGGAAACACAGATACGCAGTATTTT
cdr3_aa: CASSKLAGNTDTQYF

j_call: TRBJ1-3
d_call: NA
v_call: TRBV30
clone_size: NA
cdr3_nt: TGTGCCTGGGCTACGAGGGGGACCGGTGGAAACACCATATATTTT
cdr3_aa: CAWATRGTGGNTIYF

j_call: TRBJ2-5
d_call: TRBD2
v_call: TRBV5-5
clone_size: NA
cdr3_nt: TGTGCCAGCAGCTTGGCGGAAGGTCTAGCGGGGGGGTTGAAAGAGACCCAGTACTTC
cdr3_aa: CASSLAEGLAGGLKETQYF

j_call: TRBJ2-1
d_call: TRBD1
v_call: TRBV19
clone_size: NA
cdr3_nt: TGTGCCAGTAGAGACCAGGGGGCCCCAGATGAGCAGTTCTTC
cdr3_aa: CASRDQGAPDEQFF

j_call: TRBJ1-2
d_call: NA
v_call: TRBV7-8
clone_size: NA
cdr3_nt: TGTGCCAGCAGCTTAGTAGAATCTAACTATGGCTACACCTTC
cdr3_aa: CASSLVESNYGYTF

j_call: TRBJ2-7
d_call: TRBD1
v_call: TRBV11-3
clone_size: few
cdr3_nt: TGTGCCAGCTCCCAGACAGGGGGCGACGAGCAGTACTTC
cdr3_aa: CASSQTGGDEQYF

j_call: TRBJ2-1
d_call: NA
v_call: TRBV7-8
clone_size: NA
cdr3_nt: TGTGCCAGCCTTAATGGGTCAGGATTATACAATGAGCAGTTCTTC
cdr3_aa: CASLNGSGLYNEQFF

j_call: TRBJ2-7
d_call: NA
v_call: TRBV27
clone_size: NA
cdr3_nt: TGTGCCAGCAGATCATCCGGGACTGGTACCTACGAGCAGTACTTC
cdr3_aa: CASRSSGTGTYEQYF

j_call: TRBJ2-7
d_call: NA
v_call: TRBV18
clone_size: NA
cdr3_nt: TGTGCCAGCTCACCAACGGGAACCTACGAGCAGTACTTC
cdr3_aa: CASSPTGTYEQYF

j_call: TRBJ2-7
d_call: NA
v_call: TRBV4-2
clone_size: NA
cdr3_nt: TGTGCCAGCAGTCCCCCGGAGGGCTACGAGCAGTACTTC
cdr3_aa: CASSPPEGYEQYF

j_call: TRBJ1-3
d_call: NA
v_call: TRBV18
clone_size: NA
cdr3_nt: TGTGCCAGCTCACCGTCGATCCTCAGCTCTGGAAACACCATATATTTT
cdr3_aa: CASSPSILSSGNTIYF

j_call: TRBJ1-1
d_call: NA
v_call: TRBV7-9
clone_size: NA
cdr3_nt: TGTGCCAGCAACCTCAGGGGTATGAACTCTGAAGCTTTCTTT
cdr3_aa: CASNLRGMNSEAFF

j_call: TRBJ2-3
d_call: NA
v_call: TRBV7-2
clone_size: NA
cdr3_nt: TGTGCCAGCAGTATGCAGGGAGATACGCAGTATTTT
cdr3_aa: CASSMQGDTQYF

j_call: TRBJ1-1
d_call: TRBD1
v_call: TRBV7-3
clone_size: NA
cdr3_nt: TGTGCCAGCAGCCCAGACAGGGGGCGTGAAGCTTTCTTT
cdr3_aa: CASSPDRGREAFF

j_call: TRBJ2-6
d_call: TRBD2
v_call: TRBV5-1
clone_size: NA
cdr3_nt: TGCGCCAGCAGCTTTACTAGCGGGAGTTCTGGGGCCAACGTCCTGACTTTC
cdr3_aa: CASSFTSGSSGANVLTF

j_call: TRBJ1-5
d_call: TRBD1
v_call: TRBV18
clone_size: NA
cdr3_nt: TGTGCCAGCTCACCACAGGGGGCGAGCAATCAGCCCCAGCATTTT
cdr3_aa: CASSPQGASNQPQHF

j_call: TRBJ2-5
d_call: TRBD2
v_call: TRBV9
clone_size: once
cdr3_nt: TGTGCCAGCAGTTCCGGGACTAGCGGGGGGGCCTCAGAGACCCAGTACTTC
cdr3_aa: CASSSGTSGGASETQYF

j_call: TRBJ2-1
d_call: TRBD2
v_call: TRBV20-1
clone_size: NA
cdr3_nt: TGCAGTGCTAGAGATTGGACTAGCGAGTTCTTC
cdr3_aa: CSARDWTSEFF

j_call: TRBJ1-3
d_call: NA
v_call: TRBV19
clone_size: NA
cdr3_nt: TGTGCCAGTAGTACCGAGATTTCTGGAAACACCATATATTTT
cdr3_aa: CASSTEISGNTIYF

j_call: TRBJ2-1
d_call: TRBD2
v_call: TRBV27
clone_size: NA
cdr3_nt: TGTGCCAGCAGTTTTCTAGCGGGAGGGTACAATGAGCAGTTCTTC
cdr3_aa: CASSFLAGGYNEQFF

j_call: TRBJ2-3
d_call: TRBD2
v_call: TRBV10-2
clone_size: NA
cdr3_nt: TGCGCCAGCAGCGAACTGAGCGGGAGGGCAGATACGCAGTATTTT
cdr3_aa: CASSELSGRADTQYF

j_call: TRBJ1-6
d_call: NA
v_call: TRBV15
clone_size: NA
cdr3_nt: TGTGCCACCAGCAGAGGACTTTCGAGCTCCTATAATTCACCCCTCCACTTT
cdr3_aa: CATSRGLSSSYNSPLHF

j_call: TRBJ1-3
d_call: NA
v_call: TRBV18
clone_size: NA
cdr3_nt: TGTGCCAGCTCACCACAGGGACTATCGCTGATCTCTGGAAACACCATATATTTT
cdr3_aa: CASSPQGLSLISGNTIYF

j_call: TRBJ2-1
d_call: NA
v_call: TRBV7-8
clone_size: NA
cdr3_nt: TGTGCCAGCAGCTTAGCAGCTTTACGGCTAAGAGGCTACAATGAGCAGTTCTTC
cdr3_aa: CASSLAALRLRGYNEQFF

j_call: TRBJ2-1
d_call: TRBD2
v_call: TRBV30
clone_size: NA
cdr3_nt: TGTGCCTGGAGTGGTGGCGGGAGTGAGTATGAGCAGTTCTTC
cdr3_aa: CAWSGGGSEYEQFF

j_call: TRBJ1-4
d_call: TRBD1
v_call: TRBV2
clone_size: NA
cdr3_nt: TGTGCCAGCAAAACCGGGACAGGTGACGAAAAACTGTTTTTT
cdr3_aa: CASKTGTGDEKLFF

j_call: TRBJ2-3
d_call: NA
v_call: TRBV4-3
clone_size: NA
cdr3_nt: TGCGCCAGCAGCCAGAAACCTGACGCGAGGAAGGGCACAGATACGCAGTATTTT
cdr3_aa: CASSQKPDARKGTDTQYF

j_call: TRBJ2-7
d_call: TRBD1
v_call: TRBV6-5
clone_size: NA
cdr3_nt: TGTGCCAGCTACCCGGTACGGACAGGGGGCCGCGAGCAGTACTTC
cdr3_aa: CASYPVRTGGREQYF

j_call: TRBJ2-6
d_call: NA
v_call: TRBV28
clone_size: NA
cdr3_nt: TGTGCCAGTTCGAGAGGCTCTGGGGCCAACGTCCTGACTTTC
cdr3_aa: CASSRGSGANVLTF

j_call: TRBJ1-1
d_call: NA
v_call: TRBV4-3
clone_size: NA
cdr3_nt: TGCGCCAGCAGCCAAGGAATATCGGGGAACACTGAAGCTTTCTTT
cdr3_aa: CASSQGISGNTEAFF

j_call: TRBJ1-4
d_call: TRBD1
v_call: TRBV9
clone_size: NA
cdr3_nt: TGTGCCAGCAGCTCCTCAACAGGGGCAACTAATGAAAAACTGTTTTTT
cdr3_aa: CASSSSTGATNEKLFF

j_call: TRBJ1-6
d_call: NA
v_call: TRBV6-5
clone_size: NA
cdr3_nt: TGTGCCAGCAGTTACTCCCCCCGGAGCAACTCACCCCTCCACTTT
cdr3_aa: CASSYSPRSNSPLHF

j_call: TRBJ2-7
d_call: TRBD1
v_call: TRBV6-5
clone_size: NA
cdr3_nt: TGTGCCAGCAGCCGCGCCGGGCAGGGGGCATACGAGCAGTACTTC
cdr3_aa: CASSRAGQGAYEQYF

j_call: TRBJ1-5
d_call: NA
v_call: TRBV5-1
clone_size: NA
cdr3_nt: TGCGCCAGCAGCTTGGCATCCGGGGGCAATCAGCCCCAGCATTTT
cdr3_aa: CASSLASGGNQPQHF

j_call: TRBJ2-2
d_call: NA
v_call: TRBV7-9
clone_size: NA
cdr3_nt: TGTGCCAGCCGGGGCACCGGGGAGCTGTTTTTT
cdr3_aa: CASRGTGELFF

j_call: TRBJ2-7
d_call: NA
v_call: TRBV6-5
clone_size: NA
cdr3_nt: TGTGCCAGCAGCTATGACAGGCGGACCCACGAGCAGTACTTC
cdr3_aa: CASSYDRRTHEQYF

j_call: TRBJ2-7
d_call: TRBD1
v_call: TRBV30
clone_size: once
cdr3_nt: TGTGCCGTTTCGGGACAGGGGACCTACGAGCAGTACTTC
cdr3_aa: CAVSGQGTYEQYF

j_call: TRBJ1-3
d_call: NA
v_call: TRBV30
clone_size: NA
cdr3_nt: TGTGCCTGGGACTCATTGGATGGAAACACCATATATTTT
cdr3_aa: CAWDSLDGNTIYF

j_call: TRBJ2-1
d_call: TRBD2
v_call: TRBV19
clone_size: NA
cdr3_nt: TGTGCCAGTAGATTAGCGGGGGGTCTGAATGAGCAGTTCTTC
cdr3_aa: CASRLAGGLNEQFF

j_call: TRBJ2-7
d_call: TRBD2
v_call: TRBV7-8
clone_size: NA
cdr3_nt: TGTGCCAGCAGCTTAGGGGGGGGAGGAGCCGAGCAGTACTTC
cdr3_aa: CASSLGGGGAEQYF

j_call: TRBJ1-3
d_call: NA
v_call: TRBV27
clone_size: NA
cdr3_nt: TGTGCCAGCAGTTTTTCAGGGGCTGGAAACACCATATATTTT
cdr3_aa: CASSFSGAGNTIYF

j_call: TRBJ2-5
d_call: NA
v_call: TRBV7-8
clone_size: NA
cdr3_nt: TGTGCCAGCAGCTATTCTAACTTCCAAGAGACCCAGTACTTC
cdr3_aa: CASSYSNFQETQYF

j_call: TRBJ2-5
d_call: NA
v_call: TRBV5-4
clone_size: NA
cdr3_nt: TGTGCCAGCAAGATCGGAGGCCTGCCGCCTGAGACCCAGTACTTC
cdr3_aa: CASKIGGLPPETQYF

j_call: TRBJ1-6
d_call: NA
v_call: TRBV4-3
clone_size: NA
cdr3_nt: TGCGCCAGCAGCCAAGGGGAGAATTCACCCCTCCACTTT
cdr3_aa: CASSQGENSPLHF

j_call: TRBJ2-2
d_call: TRBD1
v_call: TRBV14
clone_size: NA
cdr3_nt: TGTGCCAGCAGCCAACCTCGGACAGGCGGAACCGGGGAGCTGTTTTTT
cdr3_aa: CASSQPRTGGTGELFF